The rows below give T cell receptor beta chains drawn from one sample of a study of blood T cell repertoires in COVID-19. Measured with immunoSEQ multiplex PCR; TCRdb has only the in-frame clones, and not every one. The sample includes 75,000 to 100,000 clones, more than 60% of them seen just once. Source material: peripheral blood. These receptors all stem from a man in his 70s with acute or convalescent COVID-19. The CDR3 runs from the conserved cysteine through the conserved F or W. D genes are given only for firm matches. A row's size may be missing; if present it is once, few, many or a size class.

cdr3_length	v_call	j_call	d_call	clone_size	cdr3_nt	cdr3_aa
14	TRBV27	TRBJ1-5	TRBD1	NA	TGTGCCAGCAGTCCTCGGGACAGGGATCAGCCCCAGCATTTT	CASSPRDRDQPQHF
16	TRBV11-2	TRBJ2-1	TRBD2	NA	TGTGCCAGCAGCCTCGGGACTAGCGGCCTCATAGATGAGCAGTTCTTC	CASSLGTSGLIDEQFF
19	TRBV5-1	TRBJ2-6	TRBD1	few	TGCGCCAGCAGCTTGGGAACAGGGGGATCAATGTCTGGGGCCAACGTCCTGACTTTC	CASSLGTGGSMSGANVLTF
15	TRBV27	TRBJ1-6	NA	NA	TGTGCCAGCAACCCGGAGGGTTCCTATAATTCACCCCTCCACTTT	CASNPEGSYNSPLHF
14	TRBV28	TRBJ1-2	TRBD1	NA	TGTGCCAGCAGCCTTGGACAGGGATTCGGCGGCTACACCTTC	CASSLGQGFGGYTF
16	TRBV5-1	TRBJ1-1	TRBD1	NA	TGCGCCAGCAGCCCGCAAACCGGGACAGGGAACACTGAAGCTTTCTTT	CASSPQTGTGNTEAFF
17	TRBV5-1	TRBJ1-2	TRBD1	few	TGCGCCAGCATCCTATCCCCGGGACAGGGGACCTACTATGGCTACACCTTC	CASILSPGQGTYYGYTF
13	TRBV9	TRBJ2-3	TRBD2	NA	TGTGCCAGCAGCGTAGGAAATAGCGGGGCGCAGTATTTT	CASSVGNSGAQYF
16	TRBV5-1	TRBJ2-1	TRBD2	few	TGCGCCAGCAGCTTGCCCTCTACTAGCGGAGGGGCTGAGCAGTTCTTC	CASSLPSTSGGAEQFF
14	TRBV27	TRBJ1-3	TRBD1	NA	TGTGCCAGCAGTTTCGCAGGGGGTGGAAACACCATATATTTT	CASSFAGGGNTIYF
15	TRBV5-1	TRBJ1-2	NA	NA	TGCGCCAGCAGCTACATTGTGGGGCGCAGCAATGGCTACACCTTC	CASSYIVGRSNGYTF
17	TRBV6-1	TRBJ2-6	TRBD1	NA	TGTGCCAGCAGTGCACCGGGACAGGGCTCTGGGGCCAACGTCCTGACTTTC	CASSAPGQGSGANVLTF
15	TRBV7-2	TRBJ2-5	TRBD1	NA	TGTGCCAGCAGCGACAGGACAGGGGGCGGGTGGACCCAGTACTTC	CASSDRTGGGWTQYF
13	TRBV14	TRBJ2-5	NA	few	TGTGCCAGCAGCCAGAGCCGTTATCAATCCCAGTACTTC	CASSQSRYQSQYF
16	TRBV15	TRBJ2-3	TRBD2	NA	TGTGCCACCAGCAGCCCGGGACTAGACTTCACAGATACGCAGTATTTT	CATSSPGLDFTDTQYF
16	TRBV6-2/TRBV6-3	TRBJ1-5	NA	NA	TGTGCCAGCAGTTATCATGGGGCGCCGGGCAATCAGCCCCAGCATTTT	CASSYHGAPGNQPQHF
16	TRBV4-1	TRBJ1-2	NA	NA	TGCGCCAGCAGCCAAGATCGAGGCAGTCCAAACTATGGCTACACCTTC	CASSQDRGSPNYGYTF
12	TRBV29-1	TRBJ1-2	TRBD1	NA	TGCAGCGTACAGGGGGCGGACTATGGCTACACCTTC	CSVQGADYGYTF
15	TRBV7-8	TRBJ2-2	NA	NA	TGTGCCAGCAGCCGGGCGGCTATTGCCACCGGGGAGCTGTTTTTT	CASSRAAIATGELFF